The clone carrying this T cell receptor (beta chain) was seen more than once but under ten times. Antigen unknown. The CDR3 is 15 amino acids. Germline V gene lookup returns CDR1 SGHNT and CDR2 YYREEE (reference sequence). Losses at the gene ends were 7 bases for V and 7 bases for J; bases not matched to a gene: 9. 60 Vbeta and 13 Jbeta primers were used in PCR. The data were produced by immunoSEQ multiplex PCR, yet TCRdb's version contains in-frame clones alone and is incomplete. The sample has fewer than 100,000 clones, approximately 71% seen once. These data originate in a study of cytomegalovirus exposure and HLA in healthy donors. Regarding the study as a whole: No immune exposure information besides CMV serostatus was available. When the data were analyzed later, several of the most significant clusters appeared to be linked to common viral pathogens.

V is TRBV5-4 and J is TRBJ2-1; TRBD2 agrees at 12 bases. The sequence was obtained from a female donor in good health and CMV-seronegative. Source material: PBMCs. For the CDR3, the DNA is TGTGCCAGCCAAGGAACTAGCGGGAGGTATAATGAGCAGTTCTTC. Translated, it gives CASQGTSGRYNEQFF.